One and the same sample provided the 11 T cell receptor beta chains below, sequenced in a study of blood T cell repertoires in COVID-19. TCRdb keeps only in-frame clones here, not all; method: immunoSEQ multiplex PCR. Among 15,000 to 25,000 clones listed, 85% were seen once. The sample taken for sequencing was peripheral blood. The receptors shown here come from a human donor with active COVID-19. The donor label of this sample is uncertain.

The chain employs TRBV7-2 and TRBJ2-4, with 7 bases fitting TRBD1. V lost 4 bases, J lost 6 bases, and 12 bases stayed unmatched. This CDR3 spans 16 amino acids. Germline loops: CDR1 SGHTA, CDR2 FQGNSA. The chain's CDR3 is CASSYLTGTVLNIQYF. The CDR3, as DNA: TGTGCCAGCAGCTATCTAACCGGGACAGTTTTAAACATTCAGTACTTC. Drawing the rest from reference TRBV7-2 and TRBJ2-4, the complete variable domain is GAGVSQSPSNKVTEKGKDVELRCDPISGHTALYWYRQSLGQGLEFLIYFQGNSAPDKSGLPSDRFSAERTGGSVSTLTIQRTQQEDSAVYLCASSYLTGTVLNIQYFGAGTRLSVL.

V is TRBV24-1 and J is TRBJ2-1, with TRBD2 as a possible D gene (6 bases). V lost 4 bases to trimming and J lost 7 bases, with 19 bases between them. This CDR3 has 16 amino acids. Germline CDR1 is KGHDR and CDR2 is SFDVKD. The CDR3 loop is CATSDRDAGKWNEQFF. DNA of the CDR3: TGTGCCACCAGTGACCGGGACGCGGGGAAGTGGAATGAGCAGTTCTTC.

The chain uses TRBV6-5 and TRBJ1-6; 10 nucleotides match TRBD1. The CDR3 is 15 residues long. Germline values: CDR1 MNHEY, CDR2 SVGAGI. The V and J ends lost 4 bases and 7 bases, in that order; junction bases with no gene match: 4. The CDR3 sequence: CASSSPDRGNSPLHF. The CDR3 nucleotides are TGTGCCAGCAGTTCCCCGGACAGGGGGAATTCACCCCTCCACTTT.

The CDR3: CASSRTEERPQHF. The CDR3 DNA follows: TGTGCCAGCTCCCGGACAGAGGAACGGCCCCAGCATTTT. The V call is TRBV2, the J call TRBJ1-5; perhaps TRBD1 as D (6 bases). V lost 8 bases, J lost 9 bases, and 17 bases lay in between. The germline V gene has CDR1 SNHLY and CDR2 FYNNEI. This CDR3 is built from 13 residues.

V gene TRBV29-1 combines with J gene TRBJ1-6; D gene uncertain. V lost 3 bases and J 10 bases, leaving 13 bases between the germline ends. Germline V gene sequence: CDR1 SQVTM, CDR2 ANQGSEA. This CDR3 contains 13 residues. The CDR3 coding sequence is TGCAGCGTTGACGGGGTGGGCAGATCACCCCTCCACTTT. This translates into CSVDGVGRSPLHF.

The CDR3 DNA reads as TGCGCCAGCAGCTTAGGTGCTAGCGGGGGCACAGATACGCAGTATTTT. Protein sequence: CASSLGASGGTDTQYF. This sequence joins TRBV5-1 and TRBJ2-3, with 9 bases fitting TRBD2. Germline CDR1 is SGHRS and CDR2 is YFSETQ. This CDR3 is built from 16 residues. Trimming at V came to 2 bases and at J to 1 base, leaving 5 bases not matched to a gene. Variable domain in full (rest from reference TRBV5-1 and TRBJ2-3): KAGVTQTPRYLIKTRGQQVTLSCSPISGHRSVSWYQQTPGQGLQFLFEYFSETQRNKGNFPGRFSGRQFSNSRSEMNVSTLELGDSALYLCASSLGASGGTDTQYFGPGTRLTVL.

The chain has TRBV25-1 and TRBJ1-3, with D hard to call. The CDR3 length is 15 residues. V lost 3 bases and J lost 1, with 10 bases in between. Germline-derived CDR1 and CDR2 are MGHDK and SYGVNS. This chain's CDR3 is CASSDARQSGNTIYF. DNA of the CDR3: TGTGCCAGCAGTGATGCGCGACAATCTGGAAACACCATATATTTT.

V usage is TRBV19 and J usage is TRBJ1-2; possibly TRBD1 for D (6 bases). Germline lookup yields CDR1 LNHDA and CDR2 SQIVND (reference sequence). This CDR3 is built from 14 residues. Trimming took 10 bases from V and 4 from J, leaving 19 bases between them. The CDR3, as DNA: TGTGCCACCTCACCCCGGGACACGACCTATGGCTACACCTTC. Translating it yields CATSPRDTTYGYTF.

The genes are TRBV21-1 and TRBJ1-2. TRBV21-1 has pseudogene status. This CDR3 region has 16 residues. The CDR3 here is CASSLRLMSEYYGYTF. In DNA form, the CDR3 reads TGTGCCAGCAGCCTACGCCTCATGTCCGAATACTATGGCTACACCTTC.

CDR3 sequence: CASSQDRASAGVPYNEQFF. Written as DNA, the CDR3 is TGTGCCAGCAGCCAAGATCGGGCGAGCGCGGGGGTGCCCTACAATGAGCAGTTCTTC. The J gene is TRBJ2-1, the V gene TRBV3-1 (or the pseudogene TRBV3-2), with 7 bases fitting TRBD2. Trimming removed 0 bases from V and 2 bases from J; junction bases left unmatched: 13. Germline CDR1 is LGHDT and CDR2 is YNNKEL (reference sequence). This CDR3 has 19 amino acids.

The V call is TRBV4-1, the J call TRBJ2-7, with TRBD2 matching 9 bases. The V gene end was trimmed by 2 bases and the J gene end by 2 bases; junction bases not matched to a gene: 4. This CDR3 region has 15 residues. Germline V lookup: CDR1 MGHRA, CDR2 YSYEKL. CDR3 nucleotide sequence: TGCGCCAGCAGCCAACCCCTAGCGGGAACCTACGAGCAGTACTTC. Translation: CASSQPLAGTYEQYF.